These T cell receptor beta chains were read from a single sample in a study of shared clonotypes between healthy human individuals. The repertoire was sequenced with immunoSEQ multiplex PCR; TCRdb's copy has only in-frame clones and lacks some. The sample includes under 1,100,000 clones, approximately 70% of them seen just once. The specimen sequenced was memory CD4+ T cells sorted from blood. The receptors stem from a man between 18 and 29 years old in good health. Each CDR3 is given with its conserved first and last residue. A D gene is named only where the DNA matches it firmly. Size is omitted from some rows. Given values are once, few, many or a class for expanded clones.

j_call clone_size d_call v_call cdr3_nt cdr3_aa
TRBJ1-2 NA NA TRBV11-2 TGTGCCAGCAGCTCAGGGGTGACTAACTATGGCTACACCTTC CASSSGVTNYGYTF
TRBJ2-7 NA NA TRBV5-6 TGTGCCAGCAGCTTGGCTAGTGCTACGGGGGAGTACTTC CASSLASATGEYF
TRBJ2-2 NA NA TRBV5-4 TGTGCCAGCAGCTTGACCGGGGCTGGGTGGGACACCGGGGAGCTGTTTTTT CASSLTGAGWDTGELFF
TRBJ1-4 NA NA TRBV30 TGTGCCTGGAGACTAGGGTCAACTAATGAAAAACTGTTTTTT CAWRLGSTNEKLFF
TRBJ2-7 NA TRBD2 TRBV11-2 TGTGCCAGCAGCTTAGGCGGGGGGGGATACTACGAGCAGTACTTC CASSLGGGGYYEQYF
TRBJ1-2 NA NA TRBV28 TGTGCCAGCACCTACCCTAACTATGGCTACACCTTC CASTYPNYGYTF
TRBJ2-7 NA NA TRBV6-1 TGTGCCAGCACAGGCAGGAGCTCCTACGAGCAGTACTTC CASTGRSSYEQYF
TRBJ2-6 NA NA TRBV19 TGTGCCAGTAGTATAAGTCGTCAGAAGGTCTGGGCTGGGGCCAACGTCCTGACTTTC CASSISRQKVWAGANVLTF
TRBJ2-2 NA TRBD2 TRBV4-3 TGCGCCAGCAGCCAAGATCGACTAGCGGGAGAACTGGGCGGGGAGCTGTTTTTT CASSQDRLAGELGGELFF
TRBJ1-1 NA NA TRBV5-8 TGTGCCAGCAGCTTGGGCGACCGGGAAATGAACACTGAAGCTTTCTTT CASSLGDREMNTEAFF
TRBJ2-7 NA TRBD2 TRBV5-4 TGTGCCAGCAGCCAAGGTAGCGGGGGGGACTCCTACGAGCAGTACTTC CASSQGSGGDSYEQYF
TRBJ2-2 NA TRBD1 TRBV7-9 TGTGCCAGCATACCCAGTGGGACAGGGAACACCGGGGAGCTGTTTTTT CASIPSGTGNTGELFF
TRBJ1-1 NA NA TRBV6-1 TGTGCCAGCAGTGAACTCCTAGAAGCTTTCTTT CASSELLEAFF
TRBJ2-7 NA NA TRBV7-9 TGTGCCAGCAGCTTTACCGACAAGCACGAGCAGTACTTC CASSFTDKHEQYF
TRBJ2-2 once NA TRBV9 TGTGCCAGCAGCGTAGGCCCAGAGAACACCGGGGAGCTGTTTTTT CASSVGPENTGELFF
TRBJ1-3 NA NA TRBV6-1 TGTGCCAGCAAGCCAGACGGTGACACCATATATTTT CASKPDGDTIYF
TRBJ1-5 few TRBD1 TRBV2 TGTGCCAGCAGTGATCCCAGGGGGTTTGACAATCAGCCCCAGCATTTT CASSDPRGFDNQPQHF
TRBJ1-1 few NA TRBV4-3 TGCGCCAGCAGCCAAGACCTGGGGAGAACTGAAGCTTTCTTT CASSQDLGRTEAFF
TRBJ1-4 NA NA TRBV5-6 TGTGCCAGCAGCTTTTCACCCAGGGCCACAACTAATGAAAAACTGTTTTTT CASSFSPRATTNEKLFF
TRBJ1-4 NA NA TRBV5-6 TGTGCCAGCAGCTTGGGAACAGGCCGTTCGGATGAAAAACTGTTTTTT CASSLGTGRSDEKLFF
TRBJ2-1 NA TRBD2 TRBV11-1 TGTGCCAGCAGCCCCCGGACTAGCGGGGGGAATGAGCAGTTCTTC CASSPRTSGGNEQFF
TRBJ1-2 NA NA TRBV30 TGTGCCTGGAACATACAGGTTGAGGTTGGCTACACCTTC CAWNIQVEVGYTF
TRBJ1-2 NA NA TRBV2 TGTGCCAGCAGCGACAGACAGAGTCCTAACTATGGCTACACCTTC CASSDRQSPNYGYTF
TRBJ1-2 NA TRBD1 TRBV30 TGTGCCTGGATCCGGGACAGGGATGGCTACACCTTC CAWIRDRDGYTF
TRBJ2-7 few NA TRBV13 TGTGCCAGCAGCCACAGGGTTGGCGAGCAGTACTTC CASSHRVGEQYF
TRBJ2-1 NA NA TRBV5-4 TGTGCCAGCAGCCAGTCCACCTTAACCCGAGAGCAGTTCTTC CASSQSTLTREQFF
TRBJ2-7 NA NA TRBV11-2 TGTGCCAGCAGCTTTGGCAGGGGCTACGAGCAGTACTTC CASSFGRGYEQYF
TRBJ1-5 few NA TRBV10-1 TGCGCCAGCAGTGAGACAGATCAGCCCCAGCATTTT CASSETDQPQHF
TRBJ1-6 NA NA TRBV18 TGTGCCAGCTCACCACCGAATCGAGGGAGCTCCTATAATTCACCCCTCCACTTT CASSPPNRGSSYNSPLHF
TRBJ2-7 NA NA TRBV4-1 TGCGCCAGCAGCCAAGATCATGTGACGGCCTACGAGCAGTACTTC CASSQDHVTAYEQYF
TRBJ1-1 NA TRBD1 TRBV4-3 TGCGCCAGCAGCCACCCATCCTCGACAGGGTTTGGCACTGAAGCTTTCTTT CASSHPSSTGFGTEAFF
TRBJ2-7 NA TRBD1 TRBV15 TGTGCCACCAGCAGAGATGGACAGGTACACTACGAGCAGTACTTC CATSRDGQVHYEQYF
TRBJ2-6 NA NA TRBV27 TGTGCCAGCAAAAGGGCTGGGGCCAACGTCCTGACTTTC CASKRAGANVLTF
TRBJ2-7 NA TRBD1 TRBV18 TGTGCCAGCTCACCATCTCAGGGGGCGATGAACGAGCAGTACTTC CASSPSQGAMNEQYF
TRBJ1-2 NA TRBD1 TRBV6-1 TGTGCCAGCCGGATGACAGGGTCCTCTGAGGGCTACACCTTC CASRMTGSSEGYTF
TRBJ2-1 NA TRBD1 TRBV5-1 TGCGCCAGCAGCCCCGGAACAGGGGGGTCCAATGAGCAGTTCTTC CASSPGTGGSNEQFF
TRBJ2-2 NA TRBD2 TRBV7-2 TGTGCCAGCAGCTTACTAGCGGGAGGGCCGTGGGGCGGGGAGCTGTTTTTT CASSLLAGGPWGGELFF
TRBJ1-3 NA TRBD1 TRBV19 TGTGCCAGTAGCGGACAGGGGAGCTCTGGAAACACCATATATTTT CASSGQGSSGNTIYF